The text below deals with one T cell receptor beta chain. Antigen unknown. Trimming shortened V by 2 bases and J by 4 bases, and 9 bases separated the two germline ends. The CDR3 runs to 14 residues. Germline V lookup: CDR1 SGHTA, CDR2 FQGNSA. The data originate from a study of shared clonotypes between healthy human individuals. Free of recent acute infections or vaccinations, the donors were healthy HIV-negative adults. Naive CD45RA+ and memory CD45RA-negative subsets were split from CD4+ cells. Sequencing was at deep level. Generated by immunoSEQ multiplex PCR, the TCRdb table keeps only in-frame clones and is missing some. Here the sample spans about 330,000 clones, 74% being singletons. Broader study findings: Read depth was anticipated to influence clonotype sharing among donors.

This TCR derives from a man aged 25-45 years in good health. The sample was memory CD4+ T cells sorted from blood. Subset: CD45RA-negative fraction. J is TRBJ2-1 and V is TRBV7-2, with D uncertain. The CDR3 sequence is CASSLQAQYNEQFF. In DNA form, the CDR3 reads TGTGCCAGCAGCTTACAGGCCCAGTACAATGAGCAGTTCTTC.